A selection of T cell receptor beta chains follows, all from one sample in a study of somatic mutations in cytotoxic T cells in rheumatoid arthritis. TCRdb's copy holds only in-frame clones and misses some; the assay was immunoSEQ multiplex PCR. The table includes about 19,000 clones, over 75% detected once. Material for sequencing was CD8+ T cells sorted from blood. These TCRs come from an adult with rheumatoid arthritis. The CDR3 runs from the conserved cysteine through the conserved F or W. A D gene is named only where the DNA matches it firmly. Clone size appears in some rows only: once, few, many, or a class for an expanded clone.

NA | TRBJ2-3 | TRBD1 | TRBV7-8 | CASGDRDVTDTQYF | TGTGCCAGTGGGGACAGGGACGTCACAGATACGCAGTATTTT
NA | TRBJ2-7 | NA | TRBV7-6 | CASSPGETYEQYF | TGTGCCAGCAGCCCCGGGGAGACCTACGAGCAGTACTTC
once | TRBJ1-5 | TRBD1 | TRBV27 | CASRTGVHQPQHF | TGTGCCAGCAGAACAGGGGTCCATCAGCCCCAGCATTTT
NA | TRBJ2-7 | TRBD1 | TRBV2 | CASKGAVDEQYF | TGTGCCAGCAAGGGGGCGGTGGACGAGCAGTACTTC
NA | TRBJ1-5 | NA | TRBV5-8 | CASSLGGLGQPQHF | TGTGCCAGCAGCTTGGGGGGGTTGGGTCAGCCCCAGCATTTT
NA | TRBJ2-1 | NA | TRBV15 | CATSPTRASSYNEQFF | TGTGCCACCAGCCCCACTCGGGCTTCCTCCTACAATGAGCAGTTCTTC
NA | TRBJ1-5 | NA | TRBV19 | CASSIWGGGSNQPQHF | TGTGCCAGTAGTATCTGGGGGGGAGGGAGCAATCAGCCCCAGCATTTT
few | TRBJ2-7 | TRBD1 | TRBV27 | CASSLSGTAKTYEQYF | TGTGCCAGCAGTTTATCGGGGACAGCAAAAACCTACGAGCAGTACTTC
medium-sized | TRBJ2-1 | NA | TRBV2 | CASSDDSRLEQFF | TGTGCCAGCAGTGACGATAGTAGGCTTGAGCAGTTCTTC
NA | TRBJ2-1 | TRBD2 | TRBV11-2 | CASSLGAGGANEQFF | TGTGCCAGCAGCTTAGGGGCCGGGGGGGCGAATGAGCAGTTCTTC
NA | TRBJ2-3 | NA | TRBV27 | CASMVVGDTQYF | TGTGCCAGCATGGTGGTGGGAGATACGCAGTATTTT
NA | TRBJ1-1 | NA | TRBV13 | CASSSGQSEAFF | TGTGCCAGCAGCTCAGGACAGAGTGAAGCTTTCTTT
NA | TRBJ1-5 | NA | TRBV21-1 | CASSKGWAEHSNQPQHF | TGTGCCAGCAGCAAAGGTTGGGCCGAACATAGCAATCAGCCCCAGCATTTT
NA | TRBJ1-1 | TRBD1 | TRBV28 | CASSFGQGGENTEAFF | TGTGCCAGCAGTTTTGGACAGGGGGGCGAGAACACTGAAGCTTTCTTT
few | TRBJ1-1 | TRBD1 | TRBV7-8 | CASSFGQGSMNTEAFF | TGTGCCAGCAGCTTCGGACAGGGGAGTATGAACACTGAAGCTTTCTTT
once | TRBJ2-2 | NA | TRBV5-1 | CASSLYGHTNTGELFF | TGCGCCAGCAGCTTGTACGGGCACACGAACACCGGGGAGCTGTTTTTT
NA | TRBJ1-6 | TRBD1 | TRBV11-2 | CASSSWTGANSPLHF | TGTGCCAGCAGCTCTTGGACAGGGGCAAATTCACCCCTCCACTTT
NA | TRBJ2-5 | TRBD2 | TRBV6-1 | CASSETSGGAETQYF | TGTGCCAGCAGTGAAACTAGCGGGGGGGCAGAGACCCAGTACTTC
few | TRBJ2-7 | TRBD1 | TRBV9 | CASSARTGHEQYF | TGTGCCAGCAGCGCCAGGACAGGCCACGAGCAGTACTTC
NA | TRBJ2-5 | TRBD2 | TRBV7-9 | CASSLGQGGVVSQETQYF | TGTGCCAGCAGCTTAGGCCAGGGAGGGGTAGTATCCCAAGAGACCCAGTACTTC
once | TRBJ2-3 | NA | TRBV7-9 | CASSLAEGHRGSDTQYF | TGTGCCAGCAGCTTAGCGGAAGGACACCGGGGGTCAGATACGCAGTATTTT
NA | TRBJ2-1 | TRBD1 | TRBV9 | CASSAFDRDEQFF | TGTGCCAGCAGCGCATTCGACAGGGATGAGCAGTTCTTC
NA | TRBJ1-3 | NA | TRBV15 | CATSNRRDGGNTIYF | TGTGCCACCAGCAACCGCAGGGACGGTGGAAACACCATATATTTT
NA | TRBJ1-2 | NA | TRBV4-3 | CASSQGTTVYGYTF | TGCGCCAGCAGCCAAGGGACGACAGTCTATGGCTACACCTTC
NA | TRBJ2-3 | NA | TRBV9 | CASSWSDTQYF | TGTGCCAGCAGTTGGTCCGATACGCAGTATTTT
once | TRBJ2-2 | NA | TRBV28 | CASSLYGNYKTGELFF | TGTGCCAGCAGTTTATATGGAAACTACAAAACCGGGGAGCTGTTTTTT
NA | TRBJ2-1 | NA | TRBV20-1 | CSADSGNEQFF | TGCAGTGCTGATAGTGGGAATGAGCAGTTCTTC
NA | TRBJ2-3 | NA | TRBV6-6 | CASSYEIPRGYTQYF | TGTGCCAGCAGTTACGAGATACCGCGAGGATATACGCAGTATTTT
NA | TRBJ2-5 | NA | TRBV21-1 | CARVDWTGSCETQYF | TGTGCCAGGGTTGACTGGACAGGAAGTTGCGAGACCCAGTACTTC
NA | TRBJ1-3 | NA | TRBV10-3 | CAISERSGSGNTIYF | TGTGCCATCAGTGAGAGGTCAGGCTCTGGAAACACCATATATTTT
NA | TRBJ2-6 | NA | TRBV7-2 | CASSLRARRTLSGANVLTF | TGTGCCAGCAGCTTAAGGGCGAGGCGGACCCTCTCTGGGGCCAACGTCCTGACTTTC
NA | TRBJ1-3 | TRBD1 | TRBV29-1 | CSVEGTGGNTIYF | TGCAGCGTTGAGGGGACAGGAGGAAACACCATATATTTT
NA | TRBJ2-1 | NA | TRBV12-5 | CASGLKQDEQFF | TGTGCTAGTGGCTTAAAGCAAGATGAGCAGTTCTTC
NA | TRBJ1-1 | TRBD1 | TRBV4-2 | CASSQLTGGGWNTEAFF | TGTGCCAGCAGCCAATTGACAGGGGGCGGCTGGAACACTGAAGCTTTCTTT
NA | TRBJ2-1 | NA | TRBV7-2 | CASSLVPTGNEQFF | TGTGCCAGCAGCTTAGTTCCTACGGGCAATGAGCAGTTCTTC
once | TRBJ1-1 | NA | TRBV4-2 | CASSRNGGGDTEAFF | TGTGCCAGCAGCCGCAATGGGGGAGGTGACACTGAAGCTTTCTTT
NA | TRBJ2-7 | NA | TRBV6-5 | CASSYIGAYEQYF | TGTGCCAGCAGTTACATTGGAGCCTACGAGCAGTACTTC
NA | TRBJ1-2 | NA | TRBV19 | CASSIDQGRVYGYTF | TGTGCCAGTAGTATAGATCAGGGGCGCGTCTATGGCTACACCTTC
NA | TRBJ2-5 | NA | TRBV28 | CASRGKRETQHF | TGTGCCAGCAGGGGGAAAAGGGAGACCCAGCACTTC
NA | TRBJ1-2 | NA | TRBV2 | CASSERSNYGYTF | TGTGCCAGCAGTGAAAGGTCTAACTATGGCTACACCTTC
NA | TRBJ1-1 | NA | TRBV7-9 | CASSPGGVSISNTEAFF | TGTGCCAGCAGCCCTGGCGGGGTAAGCATCTCGAACACTGAAGCTTTCTTT
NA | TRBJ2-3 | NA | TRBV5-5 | CASSLYQAPTDTQYF | TGTGCCAGCAGCTTATATCAGGCGCCCACAGATACGCAGTATTTT
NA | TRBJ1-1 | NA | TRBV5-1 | CASSLDSFSEAFF | TGCGCCAGCAGCCTAGACTCGTTTTCTGAAGCTTTCTTT
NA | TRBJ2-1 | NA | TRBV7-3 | CASSAGTPSDEQFF | TGTGCCAGCAGTGCCGGGACTCCCTCGGATGAGCAGTTCTTC
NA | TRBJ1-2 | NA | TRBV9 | CASSATDGDYGYTF | TGTGCCAGCAGCGCCACGGACGGGGACTATGGCTACACCTTC